The 29 T cell receptor beta chains in this list originate from one sample, sequenced in a study of T cells after posttransplantation cyclophosphamide. Data came from immunoSEQ multiplex PCR; TCRdb stores just in-frame clones and leaves some out. The repertoire consists of tens of thousands of clones, none detected only once. The sample comprised PBMCs. These receptor sequences come from a woman aged 60-75 years in good health, CMV-negative, and a related stem cell transplant donor.

The genes are TRBV15 and TRBJ1-5; 7 bases match TRBD1. The CDR3 sequence is 16 residues long. Germline CDR1 and CDR2: LNHNV and YYDKDF (reference sequence). V shed 2 bases, J shed 3 bases, and the junction held 7 bases outside the gene matches. The CDR3 DNA sequence: TGTGCCACCAGCAGACTGGCCGGGACAGACAATCAGCCCCAGCATTTT. It yields the protein CATSRLAGTDNQPQHF.

This clone was detected only a few times. The rearrangement links TRBV30 to TRBJ2-5; TRBD2 matches at 10 bases. The CDR3 has 14 amino acids. V dropped 5 bases and J dropped 2; count of bases not matched to a gene: 5. CDR1 is GTSNPN and CDR2 is SVGIG in the germline V gene (reference sequence). This CDR3 is CAWQAGGLQETQYF. CDR3 in DNA: TGTGCCTGGCAAGCGGGGGGGTTACAAGAGACCCAGTACTTC.

The chain is built from TRBV6-5 and TRBJ2-2; 9 bases line up with TRBD2. The V and J ends lost 5 bases and 8 bases, in that order; junction bases with no gene match: 9. The germline CDR1 and CDR2 sequences are MNHEY and SVGAGI. This CDR3 has 15 residues. The CDR3 spells CASSRRASGEGELFF. The CDR3 coding sequence is TGTGCCAGCAGTCGTCGTGCTAGCGGGGAGGGGGAGCTGTTTTTT.

This clone was seen a few times. The chain links TRBV9 to TRBJ1-2; 7 bases agree with TRBD1. Germline loops: CDR1 SGDLS, CDR2 YYNGEE. This CDR3 comprises 12 residues. J was trimmed by 8 bases and V by 3 bases; bases with no gene match: 4. The CDR3, as DNA: TGTGCCAGCAGCGCGACAGGGAAAGGCTACACCTTC. It translates to CASSATGKGYTF.

Many counts were recorded for this clone. The chain carries TRBV6-5 and TRBJ1-2, with 8 bases aligning to TRBD1. CDR3 length: 15 residues. Germline trimming cut 6 bases from V and 0 bases from J; bases unmatched to any gene: 6. Germline values: CDR1 MNHEY, CDR2 SVGAGI. Here the CDR3 reads CASRQGAIPNYGYTF. The CDR3 coding sequence is TGTGCCAGCAGGCAGGGGGCGATCCCTAACTATGGCTACACCTTC.

This clone showed up many times. V usage is TRBV18 and J usage is TRBJ1-1; 7 nucleotides line up with TRBD1. This CDR3 has 13 residues. The ends lost 5 bases at V and 4 bases at J; junction bases unmatched: 4. Germline V gene data show CDR1 as KGHSH and CDR2 as LQKENI. The CDR3 DNA sequence: TGTGCCAGCTCAGTACAGGGGACCACTGAAGCTTTCTTT. This encodes CASSVQGTTEAFF.

In this sample, this clone turned up many times. This chain connects TRBV11-1 to TRBJ2-7, with 11 bases fitting TRBD2. Germline V gene data show CDR1 as SGHAT and CDR2 as FQDESV (reference sequence). This CDR3 has 16 residues. Trimming took 1 base from V and 1 from J; bases not matched to a gene: 3. The CDR3 DNA reads TGTGCCAGCAGCTTAGGGCTAGCGGGGGGATCCTACGAGCAGTACTTC. Its translation: CASSLGLAGGSYEQYF.

The chain recombines TRBV5-1 with TRBJ1-1, with D maybe TRBD1 (5 bases). Trimming cost V 2 bases and J 1 base, with 9 bases left between them. The CDR3 covers 14 residues. Germline V gene sequence: CDR1 SGHRS, CDR2 YFSETQ. CDR3 sequence reads: CASSFSTGNTEAFF. In DNA form, the CDR3 reads TGCGCCAGCAGCTTTAGTACAGGGAACACTGAAGCTTTCTTT.

This clone was counted at least ten times. The J gene is TRBJ1-5, the V gene TRBV28; D perhaps matches TRBD1 (6 bases). The CDR3 runs 15 residues. The germline V gene encodes CDR1 MDHEN and CDR2 SYDVKM. Trimming pared 5 bases from V and 5 bases from J, leaving 16 bases between. The CDR3 region has the DNA TGTGCCAGCAGTCCGTCAGGGGCCGGTGATCAGCCCCAGCATTTT. Translation gives CASSPSGAGDQPQHF.

This clone was seen repeatedly, ten times or more. This chain uses TRBV7-2 with TRBJ2-7; no firm D call. The CDR3 spans 16 residues. With 0 bases removed from V and 0 bases from J, the gap between germline ends came to 12 bases. Germline CDR1 reads SGHTA; CDR2 reads FQGNSA. The CDR3 DNA sequence: TGTGCCAGCAGCTTAGCCAGCCCCAAGGGCTCCTACGAGCAGTACTTC. This gives the protein CASSLASPKGSYEQYF.

This clone came up many times. The CDR3 DNA is TGTGCCAGCAGTTACTCGACTAGGAATGGCTACACCTTC. Residues: CASSYSTRNGYTF. The rearrangement links TRBV6-5 to TRBJ1-2; D uncertain. The CDR3 length is 13 residues. The germline V gene encodes CDR1 MNHEY and CDR2 SVGAGI. Trimming shortened V by 0 bases and J by 6 bases, and 8 bases separated the two germline ends.

This clone was seen at least ten times. The CDR3 spells CASSVGDTQYF. The DNA of the CDR3 is TGCGCCAGCAGCGTCGGGGATACGCAGTATTTT. The V call is TRBV4-1, the J call TRBJ2-3, with D unresolved. Germline CDR1 is MGHRA and CDR2 is YSYEKL. The CDR3 covers 11 residues. V was shortened by 5 bases and J by 6 bases, with 6 bases between the two germline ends.

This clone was seen at least ten times. V is TRBV10-3 and J is TRBJ2-2, with D maybe TRBD1 (6 bases). This CDR3 has 15 residues. CDR1 and CDR2 (germline): ENHRY, SYGVKD. V lost 10 bases and J lost 4, with 19 bases in between. CDR3 protein: CATGLNGGGTGELFF. The CDR3 bases are TGTGCCACGGGGCTTAATGGGGGCGGCACCGGGGAGCTGTTTTTT.

This clone was observed many times. CDR3 coding DNA: TGTGCCAGCAGTTACGTCAGGGACTATGGCTACACCTTC. Protein: CASSYVRDYGYTF. J is TRBJ1-2 and V is TRBV6-2 or TRBV6-3; TRBD1 might be the D (5 bases). With 2 bases removed from V and 3 bases from J, the gap between germline ends came to 7 bases. The CDR3 contains 13 residues. The germline gives CDR1 MNHEY, CDR2 SVGEGT.

The V call is TRBV11-2, the J call TRBJ2-5, with 9 bases aligning to TRBD1. The germline V gene encodes CDR1 SGHAT and CDR2 FQNNGV. CDR3 size: 15 residues. V shed 5 bases and J 4 bases; nucleotides not matched to a gene: 8. CDR3 in amino acids: CASSTSGQGRETQYF. For the CDR3, the DNA is TGTGCCAGCAGCACCTCAGGACAGGGGAGAGAGACCCAGTACTTC.

This clone was recorded a few times. This chain connects TRBV30 to TRBJ1-2, with D uncertain. The CDR3 is made up of 14 amino acids. V lost 1 base and J lost 3, with 12 bases in between. Germline V CDR1 and CDR2: GTSNPN, SVGIG (reference sequence). CDR3 in DNA: TGTGCCTGGAGTGAGCCCGAACTTGACTATGGCTACACCTTC. The encoded protein is CAWSEPELDYGYTF. The variable domain in full, with the rest retrieved from reference TRBV30 and TRBJ1-2, is SQTIHQWPATLVQPVGSPLSLECTVEGTSNPNLYWYRQAAGRGLQLLFYSVGIGQISSEVPQNLSASRPQDRQFILSSKKLLLSDSGFYLCAWSEPELDYGYTFGSGTRLTVV.

This clone was counted ten times or more. This chain connects TRBV28 to TRBJ1-4; 9 nucleotides match TRBD1. This CDR3 comprises 14 residues. Germline V gene sequence: CDR1 MDHEN, CDR2 SYDVKM. The ends lost 3 bases at V and 8 bases at J; junction bases unmatched: 4. The DNA for the CDR3 is TGTGCCAGCAGTTTGGGACAGGGTAGGGAAAAACTGTTTTTT. Its translation: CASSLGQGREKLFF. Full variable domain (missing parts from reference TRBV28 and TRBJ1-4): DVKVTQSSRYLVKRTGEKVFLECVQDMDHENMFWYRQDPGLGLRLIYFSYDVKMKEKGDIPEGYSVSREKKERFSLILESASTNQTSMYLCASSLGQGREKLFFGSGTQLSVL.

The J gene is TRBJ2-1, the V gene TRBV30; 8 positions agree with TRBD2. There are 16 residues in the CDR3. V was pared by 1 base and J by 0 bases, with 5 bases of the junction left unmatched. The germline CDR1 and CDR2 sequences are GTSNPN and SVGIG (reference sequence). The CDR3 nucleotides are TGTGCCTGGAGTGCCCGCAGCGGGAGCTCCTACAATGAGCAGTTCTTC. Translation: CAWSARSGSSYNEQFF.

Ten or more counts support this clone. The CDR3 reads CASRAQGLGTEAFF. The CDR3 DNA sequence: TGTGCCAGCAGGGCCCAGGGGCTTGGCACTGAAGCTTTCTTT. The genes are TRBV2 and TRBJ1-1; possibly TRBD1 for D (6 bases). Germline CDR1 and CDR2: SNHLY and FYNNEI. This CDR3 contains 14 residues. The V and J ends lost 6 bases and 4 bases respectively, with 15 bases between them.

This sequence joins TRBV7-2 and TRBJ2-7; 12 positions agree with TRBD2. The CDR3 totals 17 residues. V was clipped by 2 bases and J by 0 bases; unmatched bases: 5. The germline CDR1 and CDR2 sequences are SGHTA and FQGNSA. CDR3 protein: CASSLSSGGASSYEQYF. The DNA for the CDR3 is TGTGCCAGCAGCTTATCTAGCGGGGGGGCCAGCTCCTACGAGCAGTACTTC.

Ten or more counts support this clone. The chain is built from TRBV19 and TRBJ1-1; D not certain. Germline-derived CDR1 and CDR2 are LNHDA and SQIVND (reference sequence). CDR3 length equals 14 residues. V was clipped by 4 bases and J by 3 bases, with 12 bases between them. This CDR3 reads CASSRTWRDTEAFF. For the CDR3, the DNA is TGTGCCAGTAGTAGGACGTGGCGGGACACTGAAGCTTTCTTT.

This clone was recorded a few times. V and J are TRBV9 and TRBJ1-6; 7 bases are shared with TRBD1. With V trimmed by 0 bases and J by 7 bases, 4 bases remained unmatched. Germline V gene data show CDR1 as SGDLS and CDR2 as YYNGEE. CDR3 length equals 15 residues. The chain's CDR3 is CASSVGIQGNSPLHF. As DNA, the CDR3 is TGTGCCAGCAGCGTAGGGATACAGGGGAATTCACCCCTCCACTTT.

This clone was recorded at least ten times. The chain recombines TRBV5-1 with TRBJ2-7; D call uncertain. CDR1 is SGHRS and CDR2 is YFSETQ in the germline V gene. V lost 0 bases to trimming and J lost 0 bases, with 10 bases between them. CDR3 length: 15 residues. CDR3 sequence (DNA): TGCGCCAGCAGCTTGGATGTGGGCAGCTCCTACGAGCAGTACTTC. This encodes CASSLDVGSSYEQYF.

This clone was observed at least ten times. The chain uses TRBV5-6 and TRBJ1-6; TRBD1 aligns across 7 bases. CDR3 size: 16 residues. With V trimmed by 4 bases and J by 6 bases, 10 bases remained unmatched. Germline V gene data show CDR1 as SGHDT and CDR2 as YYEEEE. Written as DNA, the CDR3 is TGTGCCAGCAGCGTTTACCTTGGGACAGCTAATTCACCCCTCCACTTT. Amino acids: CASSVYLGTANSPLHF.

This clone was detected a few times. The genes are TRBV5-5 and TRBJ2-7, with 11 positions matching TRBD2. Trimming removed 5 bases from V and 6 bases from J; junction bases left unmatched: 4. This CDR3 comprises 13 residues. Germline V gene lookup returns CDR1 SGHKS and CDR2 YYEKEE (reference sequence). The CDR3 spells CASSFSGRAEQYF. The CDR3 region has the DNA TGTGCCAGCAGTTTTAGCGGGAGGGCCGAGCAGTACTTC. The full variable domain, with the rest looked up from reference TRBV5-5 and TRBJ2-7, is DAGVTQSPTHLIKTRGQQVTLRCSPISGHKSVSWYQQVLGQGPQFIFQYYEKEERGRGNFPDRFSARQFPNYSSELNVNALLLGDSALYLCASSFSGRAEQYFGPGTRLTVT.

This clone was seen ten or more times. The CDR3 here is CASSINRAEPQHF. CDR3 nucleotides: TGTGCCAGTAGTATAAACAGAGCGGAGCCCCAGCATTTT. This chain connects TRBV19 to TRBJ1-5; D is undetermined. The CDR3 loop spans 13 amino acids. V lost 2 bases to trimming and J lost 8 bases, with 10 bases between them. Germline V lookup: CDR1 LNHDA, CDR2 SQIVND (reference sequence). The complete variable domain, with remaining parts taken from reference TRBV19 and TRBJ1-5, reads DGGITQSPKYLFRKEGQNVTLSCEQNLNHDAMYWYRQDPGQGLRLIYYSQIVNDFQKGDIAEGYSVSREKKESFPLTVTSAQKNPTAFYLCASSINRAEPQHFGDGTRLSIL.

This clone was observed many times. CDR3 nucleotide sequence: TGTGCCAGCAGTTCCGGGACTCTCAATGAGCAGTTCTTC. It codes for CASSSGTLNEQFF. The chain employs TRBV12-3 or TRBV12-4 and TRBJ2-1; TRBD2 might be the D (6 bases). This CDR3 spans 13 amino acids. Trimming shortened V by 4 bases and J by 6 bases, and 10 bases separated the two germline ends.

The chain joins TRBV5-1 to TRBJ2-3; 9 nucleotides match TRBD1. Trimming took 3 bases from V and 3 from J; bases not matched to a gene: 11. Germline V gene data show CDR1 as SGHRS and CDR2 as YFSETQ. The CDR3 loop spans 17 amino acids. CDR3: CASSSQPTGGRTDTQYF. DNA for the CDR3: TGCGCCAGCAGCTCTCAACCTACAGGGGGCAGGACAGATACGCAGTATTTT.

The chain employs TRBV11-2 and TRBJ1-2; 9 bases agree with TRBD1. CDR1 is SGHAT, CDR2 FQNNGV, per germline. The CDR3 has 15 residues. V was clipped by 1 base and J by 7 bases; unmatched bases: 7. The CDR3 nucleotides are TGTGCCAGCAGCTTAGTCGAGACAGGGGGAGTTGGCTACACCTTC. This sequence encodes CASSLVETGGVGYTF. The full variable domain, its missing parts supplied by reference TRBV11-2 and TRBJ1-2, is EAGVAQSPRYKIIEKRQSVAFWCNPISGHATLYWYQQILGQGPKLLIQFQNNGVVDDSQLPKDRFSAERLKGVDSTLKIQPAKLEDSAVYLCASSLVETGGVGYTFGSGTRLTVV.